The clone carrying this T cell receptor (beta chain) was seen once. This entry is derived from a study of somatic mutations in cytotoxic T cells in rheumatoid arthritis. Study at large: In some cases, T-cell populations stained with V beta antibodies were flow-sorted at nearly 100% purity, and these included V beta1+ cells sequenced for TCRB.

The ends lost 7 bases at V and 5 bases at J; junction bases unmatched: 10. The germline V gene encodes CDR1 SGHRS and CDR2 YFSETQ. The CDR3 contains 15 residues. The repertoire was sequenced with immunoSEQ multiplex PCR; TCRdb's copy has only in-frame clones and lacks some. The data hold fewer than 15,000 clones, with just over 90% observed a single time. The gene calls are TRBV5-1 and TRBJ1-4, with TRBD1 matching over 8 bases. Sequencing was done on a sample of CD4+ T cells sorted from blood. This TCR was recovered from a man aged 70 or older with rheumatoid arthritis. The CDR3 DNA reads TGCGCCAGCGGAACTGGGACAGGAGGGAATGAAAAACTGTTTTTT. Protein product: CASGTGTGGNEKLFF. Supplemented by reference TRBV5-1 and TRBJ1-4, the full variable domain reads KAGVTQTPRYLIKTRGQQVTLSCSPISGHRSVSWYQQTPGQGLQFLFEYFSETQRNKGNFPGRFSGRQFSNSRSEMNVSTLELGDSALYLCASGTGTGGNEKLFFGSGTQLSVL.